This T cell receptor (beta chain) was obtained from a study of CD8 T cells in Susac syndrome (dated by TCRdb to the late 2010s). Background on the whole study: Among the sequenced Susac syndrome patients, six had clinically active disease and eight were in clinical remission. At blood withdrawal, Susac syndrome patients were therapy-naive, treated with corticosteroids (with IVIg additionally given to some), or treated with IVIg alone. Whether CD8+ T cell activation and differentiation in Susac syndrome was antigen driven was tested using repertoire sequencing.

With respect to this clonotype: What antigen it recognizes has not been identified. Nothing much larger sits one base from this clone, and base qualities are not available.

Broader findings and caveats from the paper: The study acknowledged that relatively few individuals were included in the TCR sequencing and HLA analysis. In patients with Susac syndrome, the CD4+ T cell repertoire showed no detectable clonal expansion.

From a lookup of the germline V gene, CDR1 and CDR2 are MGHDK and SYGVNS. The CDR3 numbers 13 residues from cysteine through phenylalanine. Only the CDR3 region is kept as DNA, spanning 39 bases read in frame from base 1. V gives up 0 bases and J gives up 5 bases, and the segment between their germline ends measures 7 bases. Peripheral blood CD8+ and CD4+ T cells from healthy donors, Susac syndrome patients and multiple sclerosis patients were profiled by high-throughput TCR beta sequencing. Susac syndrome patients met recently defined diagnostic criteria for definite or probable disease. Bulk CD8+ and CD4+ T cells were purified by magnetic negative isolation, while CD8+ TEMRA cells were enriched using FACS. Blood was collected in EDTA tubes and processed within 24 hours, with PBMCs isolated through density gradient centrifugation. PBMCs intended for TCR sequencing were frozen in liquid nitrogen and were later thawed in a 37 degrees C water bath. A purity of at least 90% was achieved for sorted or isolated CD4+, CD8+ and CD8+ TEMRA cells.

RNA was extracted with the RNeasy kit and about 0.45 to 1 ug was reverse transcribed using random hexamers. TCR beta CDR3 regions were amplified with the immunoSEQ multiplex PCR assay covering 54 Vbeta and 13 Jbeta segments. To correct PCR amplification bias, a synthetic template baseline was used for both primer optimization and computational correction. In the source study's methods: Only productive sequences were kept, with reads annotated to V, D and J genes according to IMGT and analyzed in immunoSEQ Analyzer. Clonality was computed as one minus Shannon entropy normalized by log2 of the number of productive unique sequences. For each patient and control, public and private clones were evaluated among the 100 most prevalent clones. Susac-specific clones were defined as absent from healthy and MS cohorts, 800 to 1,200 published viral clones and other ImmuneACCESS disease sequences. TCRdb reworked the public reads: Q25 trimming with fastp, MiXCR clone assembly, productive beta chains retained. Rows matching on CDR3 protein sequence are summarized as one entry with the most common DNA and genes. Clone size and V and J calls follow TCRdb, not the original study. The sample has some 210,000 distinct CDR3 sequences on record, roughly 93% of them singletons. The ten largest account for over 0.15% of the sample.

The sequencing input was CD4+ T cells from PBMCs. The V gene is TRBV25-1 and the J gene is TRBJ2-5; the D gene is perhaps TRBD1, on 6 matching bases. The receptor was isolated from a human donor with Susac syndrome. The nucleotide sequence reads TGTGCCAGCAGTGAATACGACAGGGAGACCCAGTACTTC. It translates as CASSEYDRETQYF.